This T cell receptor (beta chain) came from a study of shared clonotypes between healthy human individuals. Regarding the study as a whole: Naive subsets tended to show greater estimated richness than memory subsets.

Data came from immunoSEQ multiplex PCR; TCRdb stores just in-frame clones and leaves some out. The sample holds some 2,100,000 clones, approximately 96% seen once. This clone was picked up one time. Its antigen is undetermined. The V gene's germline CDR1 is MNHNS and CDR2 SASEGT. V shed 5 bases and J 6 bases; nucleotides not matched to a gene: 8. CDR3 length: 14 amino acids. The clonotype was recovered from a man younger than 35 in good health. This chain uses TRBV6-1 with TRBJ1-2; TRBD1 matches at 8 bases. Sequencing was done on a sample of naive CD4+ T cells sorted from blood. The subset is: CD45RA+ positively selected. CDR3 nucleotide sequence: TGTGCCAGCAGTACCGGGACAGGCTTTAATGGCTACACCTTC. Protein: CASSTGTGFNGYTF.